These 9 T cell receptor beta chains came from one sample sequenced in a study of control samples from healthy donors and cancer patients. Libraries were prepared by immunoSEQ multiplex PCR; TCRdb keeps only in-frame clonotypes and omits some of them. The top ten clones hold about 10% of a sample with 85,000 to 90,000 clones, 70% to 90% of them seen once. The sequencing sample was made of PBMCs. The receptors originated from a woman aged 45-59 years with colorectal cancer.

The CDR3 sequence: CASSMSGEVYGYTF. Written as DNA, the CDR3 is TGTGCCAGTAGTATGAGTGGGGAAGTCTATGGCTACACCTTC. The chain is built from TRBV19 and TRBJ1-2; unclear D gene. CDR3 length: 14 residues. The V end was cut by 3 bases, the J end by 4 bases, with 12 bases between. Germline V gene lookup returns CDR1 LNHDA and CDR2 SQIVND (reference sequence).

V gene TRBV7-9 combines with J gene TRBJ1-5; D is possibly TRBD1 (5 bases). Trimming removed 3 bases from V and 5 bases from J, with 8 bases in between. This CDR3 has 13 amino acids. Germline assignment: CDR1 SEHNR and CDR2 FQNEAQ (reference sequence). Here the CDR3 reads CASSLGVHQPQHF. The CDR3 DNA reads TGTGCCAGCAGCTTGGGGGTACATCAGCCCCAGCATTTT.

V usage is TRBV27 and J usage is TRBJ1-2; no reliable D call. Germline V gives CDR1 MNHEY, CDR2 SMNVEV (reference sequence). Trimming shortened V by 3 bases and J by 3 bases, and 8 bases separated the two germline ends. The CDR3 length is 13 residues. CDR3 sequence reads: CASSFGQYYGYTF. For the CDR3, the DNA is TGTGCCAGCAGTTTCGGGCAGTACTATGGCTACACCTTC.

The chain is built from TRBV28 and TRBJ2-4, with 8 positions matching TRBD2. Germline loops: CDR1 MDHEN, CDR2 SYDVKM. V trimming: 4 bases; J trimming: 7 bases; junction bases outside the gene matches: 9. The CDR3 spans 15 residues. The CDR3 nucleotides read TGTGCCAGCAGTTCACACGGGGGGGCCGGGAACATTCAGTACTTC. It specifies CASSSHGGAGNIQYF.

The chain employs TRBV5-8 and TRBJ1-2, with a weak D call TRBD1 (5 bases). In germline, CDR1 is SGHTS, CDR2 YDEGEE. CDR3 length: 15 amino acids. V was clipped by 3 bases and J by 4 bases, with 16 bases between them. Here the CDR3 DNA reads TGTGCCAGCAGCTGGGACGAAACCCTGGGCTATGGCTACACCTTC. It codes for CASSWDETLGYGYTF. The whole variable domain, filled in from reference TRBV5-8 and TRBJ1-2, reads EAGVTQSPTHLIKTRGQQATLRCSPISGHTSVYWYQQALGLGLQFLLWYDEGEERNRGNFPPRFSGRQFPNYSSELNVNALELEDSALYLCASSWDETLGYGYTFGSGTRLTVV.

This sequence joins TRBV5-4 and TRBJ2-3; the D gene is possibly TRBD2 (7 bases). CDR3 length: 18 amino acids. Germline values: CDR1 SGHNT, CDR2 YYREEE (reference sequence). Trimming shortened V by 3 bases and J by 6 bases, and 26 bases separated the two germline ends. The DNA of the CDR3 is TGTGCCAGCAGCTCCGCTGGGGGGCGGGGGCCCTCAGGGGATACGCAGTATTTT. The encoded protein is CASSSAGGRGPSGDTQYF.

This chain's CDR3 is CASSVSGGYTF. The CDR3 DNA reads as TGTGCCAGTAGTGTCAGTGGTGGCTACACCTTC. V is TRBV19 and J is TRBJ1-2; D not certain. Germline CDR1 LNHDA, CDR2 SQIVND (reference sequence). Trimming left V 5 bases short and J 7 bases short, with 8 bases between. The CDR3 covers 11 residues.

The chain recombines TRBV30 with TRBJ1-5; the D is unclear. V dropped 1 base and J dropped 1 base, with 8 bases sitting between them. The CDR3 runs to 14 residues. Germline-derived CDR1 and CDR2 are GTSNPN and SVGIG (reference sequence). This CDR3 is CAWSEGNSNQPQHF. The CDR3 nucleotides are TGTGCCTGGAGTGAAGGTAACAGCAATCAGCCCCAGCATTTT.

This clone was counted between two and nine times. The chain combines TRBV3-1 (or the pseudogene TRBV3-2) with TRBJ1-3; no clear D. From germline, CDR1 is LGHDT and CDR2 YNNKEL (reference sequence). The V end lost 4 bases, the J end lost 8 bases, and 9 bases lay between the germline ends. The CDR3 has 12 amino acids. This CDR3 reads CASSLEPYTIYF. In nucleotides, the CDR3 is TGTGCCAGCAGCCTCGAGCCGTACACCATATATTTT.